This record concerns one T cell receptor (beta chain) sequence. Its antigen is not known. These data are taken from a study of blood T cells in healthy people across ages. Study-level results: With age, beta diversity per million T cells declined roughly linearly, significantly by 40.

The CDR3 runs 14 residues. Germline V CDR1 and CDR2: DFQATT, SNEGSKA (reference sequence). The germline V and J ends were trimmed by 0 bases and 6 bases, with 12 bases remaining between them. The authors ran a second PCR of 7 to 11 cycles using a sample-barcoded 5' primer and a J-beta primer mix. TCRdb fed the 5' RACE reads into MiXCR, producing one record per CDR3 protein. The table includes under 2,000,000 distinct CDR3 sequences, about 50% detected once. The chain recombines TRBV20-1 with TRBJ2-1, with D perhaps assigned TRBD1 or TRBD2 (5 bases each). The receptor was isolated from a woman in her forties in good health. The sample comprised blood. The chain's CDR3 is CSARDRGGLNEQFF. The DNA of the CDR3 is TGCAGTGCTAGAGATAGGGGCGGGCTCAATGAGCAGTTCTTC.